Listed here are 6 T cell receptor beta chains from one sample, sequenced in a study of early T cells in non-severe SARS-CoV-2 infection. In TCRdb, the 5' RACE reads were re-called with MiXCR into one record per CDR3 protein. The sample shows about 26,000 distinct CDR3 sequences, less than 5% of them seen only once. The sequencing input was whole blood. Source of these receptors: an adult who was a healthcare worker with PCR-confirmed SARS-CoV-2 infection or an uninfected control (not recorded which).

This clonotype was seen many times. The CDR3 spells CASSLLSASASNEQFF. CDR3 nucleotides: TGTGCCAGCAGCTTATTATCGGCTAGCGCGAGCAATGAGCAGTTCTTC. The chain uses TRBV7-2 and TRBJ2-1; TRBD2 is a possible D gene (6 bases). Germline V gene sequence: CDR1 SGHTA, CDR2 FQGNSA. The germline V and J ends were trimmed by 2 bases and 6 bases, with 17 bases remaining between them. The CDR3 length is 16 residues.

This clonotype was detected many times. V is TRBV2 and J is TRBJ2-1, with 7 bases lining up with TRBD2. V lost 4 bases to trimming and J lost 4 bases; unmatched junction nucleotides: 7. Germline assignment: CDR1 SNHLY and CDR2 FYNNEI. This CDR3 spans 15 amino acids. CDR3 sequence (DNA): TGTGCCAGCAGTGTAAGAGCGGGAACATACAATGAGCAGTTCTTC. This gives the protein CASSVRAGTYNEQFF.

This clonotype was seen a few times. The rearrangement joins TRBV5-4 to TRBJ1-2, with D possibly matching TRBD1 (6 bases). Germline CDR1 and CDR2: SGHNT and YYREEE (reference sequence). This CDR3 comprises 17 residues. Trimming left V 0 bases short and J 0 bases short, with 15 bases between. This CDR3 is CASSLGAGANANYGYTF. DNA for the CDR3: TGTGCCAGCAGCTTGGGGGCAGGGGCGAATGCTAACTATGGCTACACCTTC.

This clonotype was seen many times. The chain has TRBV9 and TRBJ2-3; D gene unclear. Between the trimmed V and J ends, which lost 0 bases and 0 bases, there was a span of 8 bases. Germline assignment: CDR1 SGDLS and CDR2 YYNGEE. The CDR3 is made up of 15 amino acids. The CDR3 region is CASSVDPTSTDTQYF. DNA for the CDR3: TGTGCCAGCAGCGTAGATCCCACTAGCACAGATACGCAGTATTTT.

This clonotype was counted a few times. This chain uses TRBV7-9 with TRBJ1-1; D possibly corresponds to TRBD1 (5 bases). CDR3 length equals 16 residues. Per germline, CDR1 SEHNR and CDR2 FQNEAQ (reference sequence). Deletions cut 1 base from V and 2 bases from J, with 14 bases between. This chain's CDR3 is CASSLEPARVNTEAFF. The CDR3 DNA is TGTGCCAGCAGCTTAGAACCAGCCAGGGTAAACACTGAAGCTTTCTTT. The full variable domain, with the rest looked up from reference TRBV7-9 and TRBJ1-1, is DTGVSQNPRHKITKRGQNVTFRCDPISEHNRLYWYRQTLGQGPEFLTYFQNEAQLEKSRLLSDRFSAERPKGSFSTLEIQRTEQGDSAMYLCASSLEPARVNTEAFFGQGTRLTVV.

Many counts were recorded for this clonotype. This sequence joins TRBV7-3 and TRBJ1-1, with D unclear. CDR1 is SGHTA, CDR2 FQGTGA, per germline. The CDR3 sequence is 14 residues long. V lost 1 base, J lost 3 bases, and 9 bases lay in between. CDR3 sequence reads: CASSLKVSDTEAFF. DNA of the CDR3: TGTGCCAGCAGCTTAAAAGTGAGCGACACTGAAGCTTTCTTT.